This T cell receptor (beta chain) was obtained from a study of blood T cells in healthy people across ages. Study conclusions and caveats: Shifts in expanded clonotypes may have been confounded by donor CMV status, which was unknown. TCR beta diversity tracked closely with naive T cell percentage. Long-lived donors carried more naive CD4+ cells and greater diversity than aged donors.

Per sample, at least 6 micrograms of total RNA were extracted. This clonotype was counted a single time. The antigen is not known. It was with a sample-barcoded 5' primer and a J-beta primer mix that a second PCR of roughly 7 to 12 cycles was run. TCRdb re-derived calls from the 5' RACE reads in MiXCR, one entry per CDR3 protein. The table includes hundreds of thousands of distinct CDR3 sequences, 40% to 45% detected once. The source is a woman aged 60-70 years in good health. Sequencing was performed on blood.

The DNA of the CDR3 is TGTGCCAGCAGCGAAACCGGGACAGGGGACGGCTACACCTTC. It codes for CASSETGTGDGYTF. The chain employs TRBV7-2 and TRBJ1-2, with 10 bases fitting TRBD1. The CDR3 runs 14 residues. Trimming took 5 bases from V and 8 from J; bases not matched to a gene: 8. The germline CDR1 and CDR2 sequences are SGHTA and FQGNSA. Based on the CDR3 plus reference TRBV7-2 and TRBJ1-2, the full variable domain is GAGVSQSPSNKVTEKGKDVELRCDPISGHTALYWYRQSLGQGLEFLIYFQGNSAPDKSGLPSDRFSAERTGGSVSTLTIQRTQQEDSAVYLCASSETGTGDGYTFGSGTRLTVV.